A single sample is the source of the 27 T cell receptor beta chains below, sequenced in a study of early T cells in non-severe SARS-CoV-2 infection. Each CDR3 protein gets one entry after TCRdb re-called the 5' RACE reads with MiXCR. The table lists 60,000 or so distinct CDR3 sequences, roughly an eighth of them singletons, with around 4.6% in the top ten. Sequences were obtained from whole blood. The receptors derive from an adult who was a healthcare worker with PCR-confirmed SARS-CoV-2 infection or an uninfected control (not recorded which).

This clonotype was recorded at least ten times. The V and J genes are TRBV20-1 and TRBJ2-7; TRBD1 agrees at 8 bases. J was trimmed by 5 bases and V by 3 bases; bases with no gene match: 6. The CDR3 has 13 amino acids. Germline loops: CDR1 DFQATT, CDR2 SNEGSKA (reference sequence). The CDR3 region is CSASPPGGNEQYF. The CDR3 DNA reads TGCAGTGCTAGCCCCCCAGGGGGCAACGAGCAGTACTTC.

The J gene is TRBJ2-7, the V gene TRBV12-3 or TRBV12-4; 7 nucleotides match TRBD2. V was pared by 6 bases and J by 1 base, with 6 bases of the junction left unmatched. CDR3 length: 14 amino acids. The CDR3: CASSGTTISYEQYF. The DNA of the CDR3 is TGTGCCAGCAGCGGGACTACTATATCCTACGAGCAGTACTTC.

This clonotype was recorded at least ten times. The chain links TRBV4-3 to TRBJ1-5; weak D call: TRBD1 (5 bases). The CDR3 extends over 17 amino acids. Looked up from germline, CDR1 is LGHNA and CDR2 is YSLEER. V gave up 0 bases and J gave up 0 bases, with 12 bases separating them. The CDR3 sequence is CASSQDLSTDSNQPQHF. The CDR3 DNA reads TGCGCCAGCAGCCAAGATCTTTCGACAGATAGCAATCAGCCCCAGCATTTT.

This clonotype was detected many times. Written as DNA, the CDR3 is TGTGCCAGCAGTGAGACCCCAACGGGAGGGCAGTTCTTC. Protein: CASSETPTGGQFF. The rearrangement uses TRBV6-1 and TRBJ2-1; 7 bases fit TRBD2. The CDR3 is 13 residues long. The V and J ends lost 3 bases and 12 bases, in that order; junction bases with no gene match: 8. Germline-derived CDR1 and CDR2 are MNHNS and SASEGT.

This clonotype has just a few counts. This rearrangement joins TRBV4-2 to TRBJ2-7; D unclear. V was trimmed by 0 bases and J by 3 bases, leaving 3 bases between them. The CDR3 is 12 amino acids. The germline CDR1 and CDR2 sequences are LGHNA and YNFKEQ. The CDR3 DNA reads as TGTGCCAGCAGCCAAGACGGCTACGAGCAGTACTTC. Translating gives CASSQDGYEQYF.

Many counts were recorded for this clonotype. The CDR3 here is CAIRNRADQETQYF. CDR3 DNA: TGTGCCATCAGGAACCGGGCAGATCAAGAGACCCAGTACTTC. The chain links TRBV10-3 to TRBJ2-5; D gene uncertain. Trimming removed 6 bases from V and 2 bases from J, with 13 bases in between. The CDR3 covers 14 residues. Germline V gene lookup returns CDR1 ENHRY and CDR2 SYGVKD.

This clonotype was seen many times. The rearrangement joins TRBV6-1 to TRBJ2-7; weak D call: TRBD1 (6 bases). CDR3 length equals 14 residues. Trimming pared 7 bases from V and 3 bases from J, leaving 16 bases between. Germline values: CDR1 MNHNS, CDR2 SASEGT. In DNA, the CDR3 is TGTGCCAGCAAATACCCTGGGGGCGTCTACGAGCAGTACTTC. This codes for CASKYPGGVYEQYF.

V gene TRBV12-5 combines with J gene TRBJ2-3; 7 positions agree with TRBD2. The germline V gene encodes CDR1 LGHNT and CDR2 FRNRAP. Trimming cost V 5 bases and J 1 base; bases outside gene matches: 3. CDR3 size: 14 residues. This CDR3 is CASGLLAGTDTQYF. The CDR3 nucleotides read TGTGCTAGTGGTCTTCTAGCGGGCACAGATACGCAGTATTTT.

This clonotype showed up many times. V usage is TRBV7-8 and J usage is TRBJ1-2; 7 bases are a match to TRBD1. The CDR3 length is 14 residues. Germline CDR1 and CDR2: SGHVS and FQNEAQ. V trimming: 3 bases; J trimming: 8 bases; junction bases outside the gene matches: 9. In DNA, the CDR3 is TGTGCCAGCAGCTTCGACAGGGCTCAATGGGGCTACACCTTC. Translation gives CASSFDRAQWGYTF.

This clonotype was picked up a small number of times. V usage is TRBV20-1 and J usage is TRBJ2-4; D is unclear. Trimming stripped 1 base from V and 0 bases from J, with 13 bases between. This CDR3 comprises 16 residues. From germline, CDR1 is DFQATT and CDR2 SNEGSKA (reference sequence). The CDR3 DNA follows: TGCAGTGCTAGAGTCATGACGAATCTAGCCAAAAACATTCAGTACTTC. As protein: CSARVMTNLAKNIQYF.

In its sample, this clonotype was seen many times. The chain recombines TRBV6-5 with TRBJ2-3, with unresolved D. Germline V CDR1 and CDR2: MNHEY, SVGAGI. V lost 2 bases to trimming and J lost 1 base, with 4 bases between them. The CDR3 has 13 residues. The CDR3 DNA is TGTGCCAGCAGTTACCAGGGCACAGATACGCAGTATTTT. This sequence encodes CASSYQGTDTQYF.

With respect to this clonotype: A much larger clonotype is one base distant, so this may be a read error. The gene calls are TRBV11-2 and TRBJ2-7; 10 bases agree with TRBD2. Germline CDR1 and CDR2: SGHAT and FQNNGV. The CDR3 length is 18 residues. The junction had 15 bases not matched to a gene; V was cut back by 2 bases and J by 5 bases. The CDR3 bases are TGTGCCAGCAGCTTATTACTTACTCTAGCGGGAGATGCCCACGAGCAGTACTTC. Translating it yields CASSLLLTLAGDAHEQYF.

V and J are TRBV2 and TRBJ1-4; D gene ambiguous. This CDR3 region has 16 residues. The V gene lost 1 base and the J gene lost 7 bases, with 16 bases spanning the gap. CDR1 and CDR2 from the germline V gene are SNHLY and FYNNEI. The CDR3 nucleotides are TGTGCCAGCAGTGAAGGGCCCGTTTCTTATTCTGAAAAACTGTTTTTT. Translation: CASSEGPVSYSEKLFF.

DNA of the CDR3: TGCAGCGGTGACACCAACACTGAAGCTTTCTTT. It encodes CSGDTNTEAFF. The chain uses TRBV29-1 and TRBJ1-1; D call uncertain. The germline V gene encodes CDR1 SQVTM and CDR2 ANQGSEA. V lost 7 bases to trimming and J lost 2 bases, with 8 bases between them. This CDR3 contains 11 residues.

The rearrangement uses TRBV20-1 and TRBJ2-2; D is possibly TRBD1 or TRBD2 (5 bases each). Trimming took 3 bases from V and 1 from J, leaving 18 bases between them. The V gene's germline CDR1 is DFQATT and CDR2 SNEGSKA (reference sequence). The CDR3 is 17 residues long. CDR3 region: CSASPGTGTVNTGELFF. The CDR3 nucleotides read TGCAGTGCTAGCCCTGGAACCGGGACGGTGAACACCGGGGAGCTGTTTTTT.

About this clonotype itself: A read error may produce the germline difference seen at one junction end. The chain joins TRBV7-7 to TRBJ2-3, with TRBD2 identical over 7 bases. The V gene's germline CDR1 is SSHAT and CDR2 FNYEAQ (reference sequence). This CDR3 is 15 amino acids long. CDR3: CASSLGGTGTDTQYF. CDR3 in DNA: TGTGCTAGCAGCTTGGGAGGGACCGGCACAGATACGCAGTATTTT.

This clonotype was picked up a small number of times. The junction and the germline gene differ at one end; a read error may be behind it. The CDR3 nucleotides are TGCGCCAGCAGCCACGATCGACAGGATAATTCACCCCTCCACTTT. It specifies CASSHDRQDNSPLHF. This chain uses TRBV12-3 or TRBV12-4 with TRBJ1-6; D is perhaps TRBD1 (6 bases). The CDR3 consists of 15 residues.

The table lists this clonotype with many counts. V and J are TRBV4-3 and TRBJ2-4, with D possibly TRBD1 on 6 matching bases. CDR3 length: 17 residues. Germline-derived CDR1 and CDR2 are LGHNA and YSLEER. V lost 2 bases and J 0 bases, leaving 14 bases between the germline ends. The CDR3 sequence is CASSQRQVGVAKNIQYF. DNA of the CDR3: TGCGCCAGCAGCCAAAGACAGGTCGGGGTAGCCAAAAACATTCAGTACTTC.

This clonotype has just a few counts. The chain recombines TRBV28 with TRBJ1-5; the match to TRBD1 covers 7 bases. Germline CDR1 reads MDHEN; CDR2 reads SYDVKM. The CDR3 contains 15 residues. Trimming cost V 5 bases and J 6 bases; bases outside gene matches: 10. CDR3 residues: CASSLKQGMGQPQHF. CDR3 nucleotides: TGTGCCAGCAGTCTAAAACAGGGGATGGGTCAGCCCCAGCATTTT.

J is TRBJ2-3 and V is TRBV10-3; 7 nucleotides align to TRBD1. The germline CDR1 and CDR2 sequences are ENHRY and SYGVKD. This CDR3 comprises 15 residues. V shed 2 bases and J 6 bases; nucleotides not matched to a gene: 8. The CDR3: CAISEPGQALDTQYF. DNA for the CDR3: TGTGCCATCAGTGAGCCCGGACAGGCTTTGGATACGCAGTATTTT.

V usage is TRBV20-1 and J usage is TRBJ1-2; D is undetermined. The CDR3 extends over 12 amino acids. Germline CDR1 reads DFQATT; CDR2 reads SNEGSKA (reference sequence). V was shortened by 4 bases and J by 6 bases, with 12 bases between the two germline ends. The CDR3: CSAMAGLDGYTF. CDR3 nucleotide sequence: TGCAGTGCTATGGCAGGTTTGGATGGCTACACCTTC.

This clonotype was detected ten times or more. The chain combines TRBV4-3 with TRBJ1-1, with D possibly TRBD1 on 6 matching bases. This CDR3 contains 16 residues. Germline V lookup: CDR1 LGHNA, CDR2 YSLEER. The germline V and J ends were trimmed by 0 bases and 1 base, with 12 bases remaining between them. The CDR3 DNA reads TGCGCCAGCAGCCAAGATACAGGGATCTCGAACACTGAAGCTTTCTTT. It encodes CASSQDTGISNTEAFF.

This clonotype has a count of ten or more. The chain combines TRBV5-4 with TRBJ2-5; 9 nucleotides align to TRBD1. The ends lost 3 bases at V and 4 bases at J; junction bases unmatched: 1. This CDR3 is built from 13 residues. The V gene's germline CDR1 is SGHNT and CDR2 YYREEE (reference sequence). CDR3: CASSSGQGETQYF. The CDR3 DNA sequence: TGTGCCAGCAGCTCGGGACAGGGAGAGACCCAGTACTTC.

The chain couples TRBV3-1 to TRBJ1-1; D gene uncertain. Trimming removed 2 bases at V and 4 bases at J, with 8 bases between. Looked up from germline, CDR1 is LGHDT and CDR2 is YNNKEL (reference sequence). The CDR3 totals 13 residues. This chain's CDR3 is CASSQRQATEAFF. CDR3 nucleotide sequence: TGTGCCAGCAGCCAAAGGCAGGCCACTGAAGCTTTCTTT.

The chain couples TRBV9 to TRBJ2-3; 8 positions agree with TRBD1. J lost 3 bases, V lost 3 bases, and 3 bases had no gene match. Germline V CDR1 and CDR2: SGDLS, YYNGEE. The CDR3 consists of 14 residues. The CDR3 loop reads CASSETGGTDTQYF. The DNA of the CDR3 is TGTGCCAGCAGCGAAACAGGGGGTACAGATACGCAGTATTTT.

The rearrangement joins TRBV11-2 to TRBJ2-1; D is uncertain. Germline values: CDR1 SGHAT, CDR2 FQNNGV. V was shortened by 4 bases and J by 8 bases, with 21 bases between the two germline ends. CDR3 length equals 16 residues. Here the CDR3 DNA reads TGTGCCAGCAGCTCCCTTAAAGGCCGGGCTCTCGATGAGCAGTTCTTC. This encodes CASSSLKGRALDEQFF. The complete variable domain, with remaining parts taken from reference TRBV11-2 and TRBJ2-1, reads EAGVAQSPRYKIIEKRQSVAFWCNPISGHATLYWYQQILGQGPKLLIQFQNNGVVDDSQLPKDRFSAERLKGVDSTLKIQPAKLEDSAVYLCASSSLKGRALDEQFFGPGTRLTVL.

This clonotype was observed at least ten times. The chain is built from TRBV18 and TRBJ2-6; D gene ambiguous. The CDR3 covers 17 residues. Trimming took off 4 bases at V and 2 bases at J, with 15 bases between the two ends. Per the germline V gene, CDR1 is KGHSH and CDR2 is LQKENI. CDR3 loop: CASSQVGISTGANVLTF. CDR3 DNA: TGTGCCAGCTCACAAGTGGGTATAAGCACTGGGGCCAACGTCCTGACTTTC.